The 3 T cell receptor beta chains below come from one sample, sequenced in a study of shared clonotypes between healthy human individuals. Clones were sequenced by immunoSEQ multiplex PCR, and TCRdb holds only the in-frame ones, with some missing. The sample has about 2.2 million clones; 93% are singletons. Naive CD8 cells comprised CD45RO-negative, CCR7-positively selected cells, excluding terminally differentiated effector memory CD45RA+ cells. The sample taken for sequencing was naive CD8+ T cells from PBMCs. These receptors were taken from a man younger than 30 in good health. Some clones in this sample may be carry-over from other donors' samples.

The chain has TRBV29-1 and TRBJ1-2; D ambiguous. The CDR3 has 15 amino acids. Trimming removed 0 bases from V and 3 bases from J, with 14 bases in between. Germline V lookup: CDR1 SQVTM, CDR2 ANQGSEA. The CDR3 loop is CSVEDLGKGYYGYTF. In DNA form, the CDR3 reads TGCAGCGTTGAAGATCTGGGAAAGGGCTACTATGGCTACACCTTC.

V usage is TRBV6-5 and J usage is TRBJ1-2, with D hard to call. Germline CDR1 is MNHEY and CDR2 is SVGAGI. This CDR3 region has 14 residues. Trimming pared 0 bases from V and 3 bases from J, leaving 8 bases between. CDR3 residues: CASSYSIGHYGYTF. As DNA, the CDR3 is TGTGCCAGCAGTTACTCGATAGGGCACTATGGCTACACCTTC.

This clone was counted once. The rearrangement joins TRBV6-5 to TRBJ2-5, with D tentatively TRBD1 or TRBD2 (5 bases each). CDR3 length equals 12 residues. V gave up 6 bases and J gave up 7 bases, with 12 bases separating them. Looked up from germline, CDR1 is MNHEY and CDR2 is SVGAGI. CDR3 protein: CASRRDQWTQYF. CDR3 nucleotide sequence: TGTGCCAGCAGACGGGACCAATGGACCCAGTACTTC.